This T cell receptor (beta chain) derives from a study of blood T cell repertoires in COVID-19. Study information: T cells, B-cell-depleted T cells, or PBMCs supplied cDNA or gDNA.

Germline loops: CDR1 SGHAT, CDR2 FQNNGV. V lost 3 bases, J lost 9 bases, and 9 bases lay in between. This CDR3 has 13 residues. Per the original data handling: Reference gene primer amplification gave estimated nucleated cell counts. Libraries were prepared by immunoSEQ multiplex PCR; TCRdb keeps only in-frame clonotypes and omits some of them. D and trimming come from the DNA, and the V and J calls and clone size come from that table. Of approximately 100,000 clones detected, roughly 76% appear once; the ten largest clones hold less than 11%. The clonotype originates from a human donor in a cohort sampled during active COVID-19. Sequenced: peripheral blood. The chain couples TRBV11-2 to TRBJ1-6, with no clear D. DNA for the CDR3: TGTGCCAGCAGCTTCGCGGTGGGTTCACCCCTCCACTTT. Translated: CASSFAVGSPLHF.